The rows below give T cell receptor beta chains drawn from one sample of a study of blood T cell repertoires in COVID-19. Libraries were prepared by immunoSEQ multiplex PCR; TCRdb keeps only in-frame clonotypes and omits some of them. Here the sample spans fewer than 200,000 clones, roughly 76% being singletons. Sequencing was performed on peripheral blood. These receptors came from an elderly woman with COVID-19, enrolled during active disease. Each CDR3 is given with its conserved first and last residue. D genes are given only for firm matches. Some rows mark clone size as missing; the rest say once, few, many or name a class of expanded clone.

v_gene: TRBV7-2; abundance: -; d_gene: -; j_gene: TRBJ1-2; CDR3aa: CASSLQGLREYGYTF; CDR3nt: TGTGCCAGCAGCTTACAGGGCCTACGAGAATATGGCTACACCTTC
v_gene: TRBV14; abundance: -; d_gene: TRBD1; j_gene: TRBJ1-1; CDR3aa: CASSPRRQGDTEAFF; CDR3nt: TGTGCCAGCAGCCCCCGTAGACAGGGCGACACTGAAGCTTTCTTT
v_gene: TRBV27; abundance: -; d_gene: TRBD1; j_gene: TRBJ2-3; CDR3aa: CASSPGQGYPPPDTQYF; CDR3nt: TGTGCCAGCAGTCCAGGACAGGGGTACCCTCCCCCAGATACGCAGTATTTT
v_gene: TRBV15; abundance: -; d_gene: -; j_gene: TRBJ1-5; CDR3aa: CATSRDRVSNQPQHF; CDR3nt: TGTGCCACCAGCAGAGACAGGGTTAGCAATCAGCCCCAGCATTTT
v_gene: TRBV16; abundance: -; d_gene: TRBD1; j_gene: TRBJ1-6; CDR3aa: CASSRQGSSYNSPLHF; CDR3nt: TGTGCCAGCAGCCGACAGGGGAGCTCCTATAATTCACCCCTCCACTTT
v_gene: TRBV11-2; abundance: -; d_gene: -; j_gene: TRBJ2-3; CDR3aa: CASSLERTDTQYF; CDR3nt: TGTGCCAGCAGCTTAGAGCGGACAGATACGCAGTATTTT
v_gene: TRBV5-1; abundance: -; d_gene: TRBD1; j_gene: TRBJ2-7; CDR3aa: CASSTTGTATYEQYF; CDR3nt: TGCGCCAGCAGCACAACCGGGACAGCAACCTACGAGCAGTACTTC
v_gene: TRBV6-1; abundance: once; d_gene: TRBD1; j_gene: TRBJ1-2; CDR3aa: CASSEVDRGRFHTFF; CDR3nt: TGTGCCAGCAGTGAAGTTGACAGGGGACGGTTCCACACCTTCTTC
v_gene: TRBV5-1; abundance: once; d_gene: TRBD2; j_gene: TRBJ2-7; CDR3aa: CASSYGTSGRIHHEQYF; CDR3nt: TGCGCCAGCAGCTACGGGACTAGCGGGAGAATACACCACGAGCAGTACTTC
v_gene: TRBV6-4; abundance: -; d_gene: -; j_gene: TRBJ2-1; CDR3aa: CASSDEVGSYNEQFF; CDR3nt: TGTGCCAGCAGTGACGAGGTGGGCTCCTACAATGAGCAGTTCTTC
v_gene: TRBV19; abundance: -; d_gene: TRBD1; j_gene: TRBJ1-5; CDR3aa: CASSAGQGGLQPQHF; CDR3nt: TGTGCCAGTAGCGCCGGACAGGGGGGGCTTCAGCCCCAGCATTTT
v_gene: TRBV2; abundance: few; d_gene: -; j_gene: TRBJ2-2; CDR3aa: CASSELGGPHTGELFF; CDR3nt: TGTGCCAGCAGTGAGCTCGGGGGGCCCCACACCGGGGAGCTGTTTTTT
v_gene: TRBV6-2/TRBV6-3; abundance: -; d_gene: -; j_gene: TRBJ2-3; CDR3aa: CASSYEAGSPPDTQYF; CDR3nt: TGTGCCAGCAGTTACGAGGCGGGGAGCCCGCCAGATACGCAGTATTTT
v_gene: TRBV5-8; abundance: -; d_gene: TRBD1; j_gene: TRBJ1-5; CDR3aa: CASSLGQGASQPQHF; CDR3nt: TGTGCCAGCAGCTTGGGACAGGGGGCTAGTCAGCCCCAGCATTTT
v_gene: TRBV7-2; abundance: -; d_gene: TRBD1; j_gene: TRBJ1-2; CDR3aa: CASSLGQVVRYGYTF; CDR3nt: TGTGCCAGCAGCCTCGGACAGGTAGTTAGGTATGGCTACACCTTC
v_gene: TRBV11-3; abundance: -; d_gene: -; j_gene: TRBJ2-3; CDR3aa: CASSLGAGSDTQYF; CDR3nt: TGTGCCAGCAGCTTAGGTGCAGGGTCAGATACGCAGTATTTT
v_gene: TRBV6-2/TRBV6-3; abundance: -; d_gene: -; j_gene: TRBJ1-2; CDR3aa: CASSYSNGIYGYTF; CDR3nt: TGTGCCAGCAGTTACTCGAACGGGATCTATGGCTACACCTTC
v_gene: TRBV6-5; abundance: -; d_gene: -; j_gene: TRBJ1-1; CDR3aa: CASSRRGAINTEAFF; CDR3nt: TGTGCCAGCAGTCGGCGGGGGGCCATTAACACTGAAGCTTTCTTT
v_gene: TRBV11-3; abundance: -; d_gene: -; j_gene: TRBJ2-3; CDR3aa: CASSFQGTDTQYF; CDR3nt: TGTGCCAGCAGCTTCCAGGGCACAGATACGCAGTATTTT
v_gene: TRBV7-2; abundance: -; d_gene: -; j_gene: TRBJ1-2; CDR3aa: CASTGVGLGGYTF; CDR3nt: TGTGCCAGTACCGGAGTGGGGCTGGGTGGCTACACCTTC
v_gene: TRBV28; abundance: -; d_gene: TRBD1; j_gene: TRBJ1-5; CDR3aa: CASSQGQGFYSNQPQHF; CDR3nt: TGTGCCAGCAGCCAGGGACAGGGGTTCTATAGCAATCAGCCCCAGCATTTT
v_gene: TRBV2; abundance: -; d_gene: TRBD1; j_gene: TRBJ2-5; CDR3aa: CASSLDRGQETQYF; CDR3nt: TGTGCCAGCAGCTTGGACAGGGGACAAGAGACCCAGTACTTC
v_gene: TRBV6-5; abundance: medium-sized; d_gene: -; j_gene: TRBJ1-1; CDR3aa: CASSYYPRTEAFF; CDR3nt: TGTGCCAGCAGTTATTATCCCAGAACTGAAGCTTTCTTT
v_gene: TRBV7-9; abundance: -; d_gene: TRBD2; j_gene: TRBJ2-5; CDR3aa: CASSRAGGEETQYF; CDR3nt: TGTGCCAGCAGCAGAGCGGGAGGTGAGGAGACCCAGTACTTC
v_gene: TRBV3-1/TRBV3-2; abundance: -; d_gene: -; j_gene: TRBJ1-6; CDR3aa: CASSQSLNSPLHF; CDR3nt: TGTGCCAGCAGCCAGAGCCTAAATTCACCCCTCCACTTT
v_gene: TRBV6-5; abundance: -; d_gene: -; j_gene: TRBJ2-7; CDR3aa: CASRDTFSSYEQYF; CDR3nt: TGTGCCAGCAGAGACACTTTCAGCTCCTACGAGCAGTACTTC
v_gene: TRBV7-9; abundance: -; d_gene: -; j_gene: TRBJ1-2; CDR3aa: CASSLGSGPLASYGYTF; CDR3nt: TGTGCCAGCAGCTTAGGGTCAGGGCCGTTGGCTAGTTATGGCTACACCTTC
v_gene: TRBV5-1; abundance: -; d_gene: TRBD1; j_gene: TRBJ1-2; CDR3aa: CASSVSRGMSPEGGYTF; CDR3nt: TGCGCCAGCAGCGTCTCCAGGGGGATGTCTCCGGAAGGGGGCTACACCTTC
v_gene: TRBV27; abundance: -; d_gene: TRBD2; j_gene: TRBJ2-1; CDR3aa: CASSWLLAGGLNEQFF; CDR3nt: TGTGCCAGCAGTTGGCTTCTAGCGGGGGGGCTCAATGAGCAGTTCTTC
v_gene: TRBV9; abundance: few; d_gene: -; j_gene: TRBJ1-2; CDR3aa: CASSVGSNYGYTF; CDR3nt: TGTGCCAGCAGCGTAGGGAGTAACTATGGCTACACCTTC
v_gene: TRBV4-2; abundance: -; d_gene: -; j_gene: TRBJ1-2; CDR3aa: CASRPLGARGYTF; CDR3nt: TGTGCCAGCAGACCTTTGGGGGCGCGGGGCTACACCTTC